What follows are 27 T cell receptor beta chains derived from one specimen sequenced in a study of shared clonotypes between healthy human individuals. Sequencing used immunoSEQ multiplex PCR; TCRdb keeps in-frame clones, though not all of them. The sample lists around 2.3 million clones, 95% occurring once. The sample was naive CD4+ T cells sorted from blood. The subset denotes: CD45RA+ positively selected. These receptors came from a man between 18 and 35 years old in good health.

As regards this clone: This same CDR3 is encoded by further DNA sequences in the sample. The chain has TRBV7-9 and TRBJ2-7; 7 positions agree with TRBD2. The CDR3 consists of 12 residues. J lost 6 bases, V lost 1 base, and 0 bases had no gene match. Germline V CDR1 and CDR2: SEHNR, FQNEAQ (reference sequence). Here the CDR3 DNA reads TGTGCCAGCAGCTTAGGCGGGGGCGAGCAGTACTTC. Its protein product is CASSLGGGEQYF.

DNA of the CDR3: TGTGCCAGCACCAGATCAGGGACAGGGGCTACAGATACGCAGTATTTT. Translating it yields CASTRSGTGATDTQYF. V usage is TRBV27 and J usage is TRBJ2-3, with 10 bases fitting TRBD1. CDR1 is MNHEY, CDR2 SMNVEV, per germline (reference sequence). V lost 7 bases to trimming and J lost 3 bases; unmatched junction nucleotides: 10. The CDR3 totals 16 residues.

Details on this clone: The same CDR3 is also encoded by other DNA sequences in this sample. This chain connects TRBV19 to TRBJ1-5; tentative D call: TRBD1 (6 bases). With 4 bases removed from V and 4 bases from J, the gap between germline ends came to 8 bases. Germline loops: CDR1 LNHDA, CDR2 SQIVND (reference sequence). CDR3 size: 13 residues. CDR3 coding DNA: TGTGCCAGTAGTAAGGGGGAAAATCAGCCCCAGCATTTT. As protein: CASSKGENQPQHF.

In nucleotides, the CDR3 is TGTGCCAGCACGCCAGTTAACTATGGCTACACCTTC. Its translation: CASTPVNYGYTF. The chain carries TRBV2 and TRBJ1-2; D call uncertain. The CDR3 is made up of 12 amino acids. Per germline, CDR1 SNHLY and CDR2 FYNNEI. Trimming pared 7 bases from V and 1 base from J, leaving 7 bases between.

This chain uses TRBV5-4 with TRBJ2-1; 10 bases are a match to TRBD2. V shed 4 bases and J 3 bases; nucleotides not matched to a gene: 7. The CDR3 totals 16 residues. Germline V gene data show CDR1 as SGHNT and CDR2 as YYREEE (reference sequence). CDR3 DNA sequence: TGTGCCAGCAGCGCGGCGACTAGCGGGCACTACAATGAGCAGTTCTTC. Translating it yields CASSAATSGHYNEQFF.

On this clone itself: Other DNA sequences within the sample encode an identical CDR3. The CDR3 here is CASSWTSGNNEQFF. The CDR3 region has the DNA TGCGCCAGCAGCTGGACTAGCGGAAACAATGAGCAGTTCTTC. The rearrangement uses TRBV5-1 and TRBJ2-1; 10 bases match TRBD2. J gave up 5 bases and V 3 bases, and 2 bases lay outside the gene matches. The CDR3 runs to 14 residues. Germline V gives CDR1 SGHRS, CDR2 YFSETQ.

The CDR3 here is CASRIAGASTDTQYF. As DNA, the CDR3 is TGTGCCAGCAGAATAGCGGGAGCTAGCACAGATACGCAGTATTTT. The rearrangement links TRBV2 to TRBJ2-3, with TRBD2 identical over 9 bases. This CDR3 comprises 15 residues. Germline lookup yields CDR1 SNHLY and CDR2 FYNNEI. V lost 6 bases, J lost 0 bases, and 4 bases stayed unmatched.

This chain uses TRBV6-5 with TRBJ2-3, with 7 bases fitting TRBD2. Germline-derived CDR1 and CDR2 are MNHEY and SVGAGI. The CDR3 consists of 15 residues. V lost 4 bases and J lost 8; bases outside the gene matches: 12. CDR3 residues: CASSSTSRDAGTQYF. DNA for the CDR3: TGTGCCAGCAGTTCGACTAGCAGGGACGCCGGTACGCAGTATTTT.

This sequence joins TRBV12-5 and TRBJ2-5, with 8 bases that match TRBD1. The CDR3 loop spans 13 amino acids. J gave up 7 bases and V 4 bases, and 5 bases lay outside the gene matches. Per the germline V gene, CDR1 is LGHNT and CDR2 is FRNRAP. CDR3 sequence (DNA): TGTGCTAGTGGTTCGGACAGGGCCGGGACCCAGTACTTC. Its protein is CASGSDRAGTQYF.

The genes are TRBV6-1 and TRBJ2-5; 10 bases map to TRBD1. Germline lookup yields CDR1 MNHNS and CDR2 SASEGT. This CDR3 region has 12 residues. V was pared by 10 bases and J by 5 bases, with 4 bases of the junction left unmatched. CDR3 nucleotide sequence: TGTGCCACGGGACAGGGGTGGGAGACCCAGTACTTC. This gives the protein CATGQGWETQYF.

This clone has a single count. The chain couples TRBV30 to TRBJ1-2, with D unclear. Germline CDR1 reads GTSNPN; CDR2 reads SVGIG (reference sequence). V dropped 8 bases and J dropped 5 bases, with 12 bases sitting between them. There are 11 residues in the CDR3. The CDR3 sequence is CALEQVYGYTF. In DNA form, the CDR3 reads TGTGCCCTGGAGCAAGTTTATGGCTACACCTTC.

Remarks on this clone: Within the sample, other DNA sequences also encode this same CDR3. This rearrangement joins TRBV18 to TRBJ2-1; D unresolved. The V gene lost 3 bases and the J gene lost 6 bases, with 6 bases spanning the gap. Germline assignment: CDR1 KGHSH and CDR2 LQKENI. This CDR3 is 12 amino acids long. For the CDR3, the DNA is TGTGCCAGCTCACCTTCGGGCAATGAGCAGTTCTTC. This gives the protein CASSPSGNEQFF. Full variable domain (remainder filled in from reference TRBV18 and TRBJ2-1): NAGVMQNPRHLVRRRGQEARLRCSPMKGHSHVYWYRQLPEEGLKFMVYLQKENIIDESGMPKERFSAEFPKEGPSILRIQQVVRGDSAAYFCASSPSGNEQFFGPGTRLTVL.

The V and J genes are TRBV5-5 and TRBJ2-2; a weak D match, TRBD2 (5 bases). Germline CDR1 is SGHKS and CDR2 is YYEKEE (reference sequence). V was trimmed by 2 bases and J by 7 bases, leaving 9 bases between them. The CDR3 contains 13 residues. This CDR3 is CASSFGESGELFF. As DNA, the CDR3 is TGTGCCAGCAGCTTCGGGGAAAGCGGGGAGCTGTTTTTT.

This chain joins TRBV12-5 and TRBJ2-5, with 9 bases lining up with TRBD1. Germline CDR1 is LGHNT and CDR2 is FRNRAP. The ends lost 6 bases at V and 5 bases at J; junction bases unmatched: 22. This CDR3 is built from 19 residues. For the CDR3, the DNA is TGTGCTAGTGGCCCGGGACAGGGAGTCTGGAGGGGGCGAGGGGAGACCCAGTACTTC. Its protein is CASGPGQGVWRGRGETQYF.

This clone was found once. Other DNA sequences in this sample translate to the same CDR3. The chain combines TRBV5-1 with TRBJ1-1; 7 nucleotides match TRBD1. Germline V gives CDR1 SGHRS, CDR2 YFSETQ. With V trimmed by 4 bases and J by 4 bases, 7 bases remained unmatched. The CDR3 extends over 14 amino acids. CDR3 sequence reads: CASSLTGDGTEAFF. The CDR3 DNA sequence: TGCGCCAGCAGCCTAACAGGGGATGGCACTGAAGCTTTCTTT.

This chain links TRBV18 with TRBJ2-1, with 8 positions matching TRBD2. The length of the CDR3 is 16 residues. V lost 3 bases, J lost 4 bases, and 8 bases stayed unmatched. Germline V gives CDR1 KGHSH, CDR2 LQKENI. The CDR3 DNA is TGTGCCAGCTCACCTACGGGAGGGGTCGGGTACAATGAGCAGTTCTTC. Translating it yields CASSPTGGVGYNEQFF. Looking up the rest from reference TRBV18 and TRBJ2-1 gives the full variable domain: NAGVMQNPRHLVRRRGQEARLRCSPMKGHSHVYWYRQLPEEGLKFMVYLQKENIIDESGMPKERFSAEFPKEGPSILRIQQVVRGDSAAYFCASSPTGGVGYNEQFFGPGTRLTVL.

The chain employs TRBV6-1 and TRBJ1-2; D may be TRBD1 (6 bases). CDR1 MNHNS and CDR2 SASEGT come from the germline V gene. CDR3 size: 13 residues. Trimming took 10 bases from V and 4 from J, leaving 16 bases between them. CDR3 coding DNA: TGTGCCACCTGGACAGCCACTCTCTATGGCTACACCTTC. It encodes CATWTATLYGYTF.

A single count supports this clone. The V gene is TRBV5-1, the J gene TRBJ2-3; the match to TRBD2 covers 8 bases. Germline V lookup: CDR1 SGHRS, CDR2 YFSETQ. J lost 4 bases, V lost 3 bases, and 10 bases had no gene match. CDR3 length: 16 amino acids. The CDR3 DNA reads TGCGCCAGCAGCTCGGCACCTAGCGGGTTGGCAGATACGCAGTATTTT. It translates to CASSSAPSGLADTQYF.

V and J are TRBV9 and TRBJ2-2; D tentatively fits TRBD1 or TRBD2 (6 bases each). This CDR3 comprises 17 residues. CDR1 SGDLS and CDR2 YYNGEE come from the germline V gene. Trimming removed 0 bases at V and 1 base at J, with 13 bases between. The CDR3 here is CASSVEGGTRNTGELFF. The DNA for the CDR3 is TGTGCCAGCAGCGTAGAAGGCGGGACACGGAACACCGGGGAGCTGTTTTTT.

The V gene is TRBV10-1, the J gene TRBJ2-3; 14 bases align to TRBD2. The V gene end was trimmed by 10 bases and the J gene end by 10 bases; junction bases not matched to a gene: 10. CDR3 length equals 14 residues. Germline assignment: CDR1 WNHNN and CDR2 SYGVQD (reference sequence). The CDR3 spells CATTSGLAGEAQYF. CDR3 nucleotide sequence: TGCGCCACCACCTCGGGACTAGCGGGGGAAGCGCAGTATTTT.

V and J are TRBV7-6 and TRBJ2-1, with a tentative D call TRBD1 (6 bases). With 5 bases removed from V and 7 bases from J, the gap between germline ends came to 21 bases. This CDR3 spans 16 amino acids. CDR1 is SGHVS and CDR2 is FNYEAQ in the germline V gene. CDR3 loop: CASSQTGRIQGNEQFF. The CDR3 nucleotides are TGTGCCAGCAGCCAGACGGGACGGATACAGGGTAATGAGCAGTTCTTC.

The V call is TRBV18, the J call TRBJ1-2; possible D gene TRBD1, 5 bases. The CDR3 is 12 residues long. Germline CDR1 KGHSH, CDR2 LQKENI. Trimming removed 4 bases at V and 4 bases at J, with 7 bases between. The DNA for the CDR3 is TGTGCCAGCTCACGGGACCTCTATGGCTACACCTTC. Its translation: CASSRDLYGYTF.

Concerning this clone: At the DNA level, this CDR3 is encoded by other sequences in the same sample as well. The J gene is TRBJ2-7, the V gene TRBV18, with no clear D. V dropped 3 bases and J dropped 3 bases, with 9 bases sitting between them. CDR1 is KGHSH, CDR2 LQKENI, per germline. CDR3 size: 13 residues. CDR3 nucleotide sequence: TGTGCCAGCTCACCGGGTTCCTACTACGAGCAGTACTTC. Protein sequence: CASSPGSYYEQYF. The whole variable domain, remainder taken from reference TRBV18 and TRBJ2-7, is NAGVMQNPRHLVRRRGQEARLRCSPMKGHSHVYWYRQLPEEGLKFMVYLQKENIIDESGMPKERFSAEFPKEGPSILRIQQVVRGDSAAYFCASSPGSYYEQYFGPGTRLTVT.

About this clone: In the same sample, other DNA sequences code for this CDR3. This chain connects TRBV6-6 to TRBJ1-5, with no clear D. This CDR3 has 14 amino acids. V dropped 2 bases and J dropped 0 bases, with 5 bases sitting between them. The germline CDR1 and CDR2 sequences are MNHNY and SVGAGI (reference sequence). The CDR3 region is CASSYRDSNQPQHF. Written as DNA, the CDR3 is TGTGCCAGCAGTTACCGAGATAGCAATCAGCCCCAGCATTTT.

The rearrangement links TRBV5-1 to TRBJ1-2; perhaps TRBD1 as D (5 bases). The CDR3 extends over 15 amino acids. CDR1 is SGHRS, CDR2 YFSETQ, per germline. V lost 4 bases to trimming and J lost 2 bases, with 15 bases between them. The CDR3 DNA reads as TGCGCCAGCAGCGTCACTCCCCGGGACAACTATGGCTACACCTTC. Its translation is CASSVTPRDNYGYTF.

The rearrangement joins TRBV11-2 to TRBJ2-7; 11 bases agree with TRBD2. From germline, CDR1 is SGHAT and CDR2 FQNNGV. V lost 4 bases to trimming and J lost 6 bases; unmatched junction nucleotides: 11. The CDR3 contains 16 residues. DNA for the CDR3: TGTGCCAGCAGCTCGGCGACTAGCGGGAAGGTAGGCGAGCAGTACTTC. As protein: CASSSATSGKVGEQYF.

For the CDR3, the DNA is TGTGCCAGCAGCGTCGGGTTCGGGACCGGAAATCAGCCCCAGCATTTT. It yields the protein CASSVGFGTGNQPQHF. The gene calls are TRBV9 and TRBJ1-5, with a tentative D call TRBD1 (5 bases). Trimming stripped 2 bases from V and 4 bases from J, with 16 bases between. The CDR3 length is 16 residues. The germline CDR1 and CDR2 sequences are SGDLS and YYNGEE. Based on the CDR3 plus reference TRBV9 and TRBJ1-5, the full variable domain is DSGVTQTPKHLITATGQRVTLRCSPRSGDLSVYWYQQSLDQGLQFLIQYYNGEERAKGNILERFSAQQFPDLHSELNLSSLELGDSALYFCASSVGFGTGNQPQHFGDGTRLSIL.